This T cell receptor (beta chain) came from a study of cytomegalovirus exposure and HLA in healthy donors. Concerning this clone: Its antigen is currently unknown.

In the PCR, 60 Vbeta and 13 Jbeta primers were used. Sequencing was performed with immunoSEQ multiplex PCR; in TCRdb, only in-frame clones are kept and a portion is missing. The table shows some 51,000 clones, with approximately 71% occurring only once. Every donor was a healthy person donating bone marrow. General study points: Per published reports, the classifier diagnosed cytomegalovirus status with high specificity and sensitivity. The authors later found most CMV-associated TCR beta chains appeared HLA-restricted.

The sequencing input was PBMCs. The receptor was derived from a man aged 35-49 years in good health and CMV-seropositive.

The CDR3 bases are TGTGCCAGCAGCGTGTTTGGGGCGCGTAACAATGAGCAGTTCTTC. It is translated as CASSVFGARNNEQFF. The rearrangement links TRBV9 to TRBJ2-1, with D possibly TRBD1 on 5 matching bases. V lost 2 bases and J 5 bases, leaving 14 bases between the germline ends. CDR1 is SGDLS, CDR2 YYNGEE, per germline. The CDR3 runs to 15 residues. The variable domain in full, with the rest retrieved from reference TRBV9 and TRBJ2-1, is DSGVTQTPKHLITATGQRVTLRCSPRSGDLSVYWYQQSLDQGLQFLIQYYNGEERAKGNILERFSAQQFPDLHSELNLSSLELGDSALYFCASSVFGARNNEQFFGPGTRLTVL.